This section outlines one T cell receptor beta chain sequence together with its context. Its target is not known. This record comes from a study of beta chain features in type 1 diabetes. Study-wide points: In these data, an HLA type influence on TCRB rearrangement remained unresolved. Compared with healthy donors, patients appeared to share more similar naive, central memory and regulatory TCRB repertoires. Type 1 diabetes patients showed a moderate but significant shortening of TCRB CDR3s in all four CD4+ subsets.

The germline CDR1 and CDR2 sequences are SGHAT and FQNNGV. V lost 4 bases, J lost 9 bases, and 12 bases stayed unmatched. The CDR3 contains 15 residues. TCRB transcripts that were expressed got sequenced, as all of the isolated RNA had been reverse transcribed. The method was immunoSEQ multiplex PCR; TCRdb's version includes in-frame clones alone and lacks a portion of them. The sample holds roughly 340,000 clones, around 12% seen once. The chain couples TRBV11-2 to TRBJ2-1; 7 bases match TRBD2. Sequenced sample: naive CD4+ T cells from blood. The sequence was obtained from a woman under 30 with type 1 diabetes. The CDR3 DNA sequence: TGTGCCAGCAGCTGGGCCGAGACTAGCCCAGGTGAGCAGTTCTTC. It translates to CASSWAETSPGEQFF. The full variable domain, rest sourced from reference TRBV11-2 and TRBJ2-1, is EAGVAQSPRYKIIEKRQSVAFWCNPISGHATLYWYQQILGQGPKLLIQFQNNGVVDDSQLPKDRFSAERLKGVDSTLKIQPAKLEDSAVYLCASSWAETSPGEQFFGPGTRLTVL.